Below, 18 T cell receptor beta chains from the same sample are listed, as sequenced in a study of blood T cell repertoires in COVID-19 (TCRdb year 2020). The method behind the library was the immunoSEQ multiplex PCR assay. TCRdb obtained this table from immuneACCESS and retained in-frame rearrangements with V and J assigned. These tables miss some clones; where compared with another copy, unresolved V genes account for less than half of the shortfall, and the remainder is unexplained. Present in this sample are hundreds of thousands of clones, under 90% of which were seen just once. About 8.4% of the sample is taken by the ten largest. The sequenced material came from PBMCs or T cells enriched from blood (not recorded which). These receptors all come from a woman in her 30s who had recovered from COVID-19.

This sequence joins TRBV11-1 and TRBJ2-5, with 9 bases matching TRBD1. The J call may be wrong; the DNA end is better matched by TRBJ2-7. The CDR3 is 14 residues long. CDR1 is SGHAT and CDR2 is FQDESV in the germline V gene (reference sequence). The CDR3 loop reads CASSAGQGAYEQYF. The CDR3 DNA reads TGTGCCAGCAGCGCGGGACAGGGCGCCTACGAGCAGTACTTC.

The chain carries TRBV29-1 and TRBJ1-1; D unclear. V was cut by 7 bases and J by 7 bases, with 22 bases left in between. This CDR3 is 14 amino acids long. Germline V gives CDR1 SQVTM, CDR2 ANQGSEA. CDR3: CSALPGSPHVEAFF. Written as DNA, the CDR3 is TGCAGCGCCCTTCCCGGGTCCCCTCACGTTGAAGCTTTCTTT.

This clone was counted only a few times. The chain uses TRBV5-1 and TRBJ2-7, with 12 bases fitting TRBD1. CDR1 and CDR2 (germline): SGHRS, YFSETQ. The CDR3 sequence is 16 residues long. Trimming took 3 bases from V and 7 from J; bases not matched to a gene: 11. CDR3 in amino acids: CASSSHRDRGRYEQYF. In nucleotides, the CDR3 is TGCGCCAGCAGCTCCCACCGGGACAGGGGGCGTTATGAGCAGTACTTC.

This clone was seen once. The rearrangement uses TRBV9 and TRBJ2-7, with a tentative D call TRBD2 (5 bases). Between the trimmed V and J ends, which lost 0 bases and 2 bases, there was a span of 18 bases. Germline CDR1 is SGDLS and CDR2 is YYNGEE. The CDR3 is made up of 17 amino acids. CDR3 sequence reads: CASSVGPTGRAAYEQYF. The CDR3 DNA reads TGTGCCAGCAGCGTAGGGCCAACCGGGCGGGCGGCCTACGAGCAGTACTTC.

This clone was seen more than once but under ten times. V usage is TRBV20-1 and J usage is TRBJ2-7, with D hard to call. CDR1 and CDR2 (germline): DFQATT, SNEGSKA (reference sequence). The CDR3 totals 11 residues. Trimming removed 5 bases from V and 2 bases from J, with 7 bases in between. CDR3: CSAPTTYEQYF. The CDR3 bases are TGCAGTGCTCCGACAACCTACGAGCAGTACTTC.

The rearrangement links TRBV7-2 to TRBJ2-3, with D unclear. Germline V gene sequence: CDR1 SGHTA, CDR2 FQGNSA. The CDR3 sequence is 14 residues long. V lost 3 bases and J lost 2, with 9 bases in between. The DNA of the CDR3 is TGTGCCAGCAGCTTGAGGCGGTACACAGATACGCAGTATTTT. Protein product: CASSLRRYTDTQYF.

The chain is built from TRBV6-2 or TRBV6-3 and TRBJ1-1; D uncertain. CDR1 and CDR2 (germline): MNHEY, SVGEGT. CDR3 size: 12 residues. Trimming took off 1 base at V and 6 bases at J, with 6 bases between the two ends. The CDR3 sequence is CASSYWSSEAFF. The CDR3 nucleotides are TGTGCCAGCAGTTACTGGAGTTCTGAAGCTTTCTTT.

The CDR3: CASSSTGGRETQYF. The CDR3 DNA sequence: TGTGCCAGCAGCTCCACAGGGGGCAGGGAGACCCAGTACTTC. The rearrangement joins TRBV11-2 to TRBJ2-5; TRBD1 aligns across 9 bases. The length of the CDR3 is 14 residues. Germline V lookup: CDR1 SGHAT, CDR2 FQNNGV. V trimming: 4 bases; J trimming: 5 bases; junction bases outside the gene matches: 5.

This clone showed up just once. This chain links TRBV9 with TRBJ1-4; tentatively, D is TRBD1 (5 bases). Trimming removed 7 bases from V and 8 bases from J, with 12 bases in between. The germline gives CDR1 SGDLS, CDR2 YYNGEE. This CDR3 is built from 12 residues. CDR3 in DNA: TGTGCCAGCCGCGGACAAGGAGAAAAACTGTTTTTT. It encodes CASRGQGEKLFF.

V usage is TRBV9 and J usage is TRBJ2-3; D may be TRBD1 (5 bases). The CDR3 covers 15 residues. CDR1 and CDR2 (germline): SGDLS, YYNGEE. The ends were cut back, 0 bases at V and 3 bases at J, with 11 bases in the middle. CDR3 residues: CASSVVGRVTDTQYF. The DNA for the CDR3 is TGTGCCAGCAGCGTAGTCGGCAGGGTTACAGATACGCAGTATTTT.

This clone was seen a single time. This sequence joins TRBV6-5 and TRBJ2-5; TRBD1 matches at 9 bases. J was trimmed by 2 bases and V by 2 bases; bases with no gene match: 6. Germline lookup yields CDR1 MNHEY and CDR2 SVGAGI. The CDR3 has 16 residues. This CDR3 is CASSYATGGGQETQYF. CDR3 DNA: TGTGCCAGCAGTTACGCAACAGGGGGCGGGCAAGAGACCCAGTACTTC.

Only a few counts were recorded for this clone. The chain joins TRBV6-5 to TRBJ1-1, with TRBD1 matching 7 bases. Trimming took 6 bases from V and 6 from J; bases not matched to a gene: 7. This CDR3 comprises 13 residues. In germline, CDR1 is MNHEY, CDR2 SVGAGI. CDR3 nucleotide sequence: TGTGCCAGCAGCCCACAGGGGCTGTCTGAAGCTTTCTTT. The encoded protein is CASSPQGLSEAFF.

The J gene is TRBJ2-3, the V gene TRBV11-3; no reliable D call. In germline, CDR1 is SGHNT, CDR2 YENEEA. V dropped 5 bases and J dropped 4 bases, with 13 bases sitting between them. The CDR3 contains 14 residues. The CDR3 DNA is TGTGCCAGCAGCCGATATCACGGTTCAGATACGCAGTATTTT. It translates to CASSRYHGSDTQYF. The variable domain in full, with the rest retrieved from reference TRBV11-3 and TRBJ2-3, is EAGVVQSPRYKIIEKKQPVAFWCNPISGHNTLYWYLQNLGQGPELLIRYENEEAVDDSQLPKDRFSAERLKGVDSTLKIQPAELGDSAVYLCASSRYHGSDTQYFGPGTRLTVL.

This rearrangement joins TRBV5-4 to TRBJ2-3; 8 nucleotides line up with TRBD2. The CDR3 spans 15 residues. V shed 4 bases, J shed 2 bases, and the junction held 6 bases outside the gene matches. Germline CDR1 is SGHNT and CDR2 is YYREEE (reference sequence). CDR3 protein: CASSTGGDNTDTQYF. The CDR3 DNA reads TGTGCCAGCAGCACCGGGGGGGACAACACAGATACGCAGTATTTT. Variable domain in full (rest from reference TRBV5-4 and TRBJ2-3): ETGVTQSPTHLIKTRGQQVTLRCSSQSGHNTVSWYQQALGQGPQFIFQYYREEENGRGNFPPRFSGLQFPNYSSELNVNALELDDSALYLCASSTGGDNTDTQYFGPGTRLTVL.

This chain links TRBV6-5 with TRBJ1-2; possible D gene TRBD1, 5 bases. Germline CDR1 MNHEY, CDR2 SVGAGI. This CDR3 is 16 amino acids long. V dropped 0 bases and J dropped 3 bases, with 14 bases sitting between them. The CDR3 DNA follows: TGTGCCAGCAGTTACTCGCAGGTCGGGGGGGACTATGGCTACACCTTC. Translated: CASSYSQVGGDYGYTF.

V usage is TRBV5-1 and J usage is TRBJ2-3; 8 nucleotides align to TRBD2. V lost 2 bases to trimming and J lost 6 bases; unmatched junction nucleotides: 5. Germline V gene sequence: CDR1 SGHRS, CDR2 YFSETQ. The CDR3 runs to 14 residues. The CDR3 sequence is CASSLAGERDTQYF. In nucleotides, the CDR3 is TGCGCCAGCAGCTTAGCGGGAGAGCGGGATACGCAGTATTTT.

The chain is built from TRBV3-1 (or the pseudogene TRBV3-2) and TRBJ2-7; the D gene is possibly TRBD1 (6 bases). Germline assignment: CDR1 LGHDT and CDR2 YNNKEL (reference sequence). CDR3 length equals 14 residues. V lost 4 bases and J lost 3, with 13 bases in between. The CDR3, as DNA: TGTGCCAGCAGCCCCGTGGGGGCATACTACGAGCAGTACTTC. The encoded protein is CASSPVGAYYEQYF.

The chain employs TRBV6-6 and TRBJ2-7; D perhaps matches TRBD1 (6 bases). The CDR3 is made up of 15 amino acids. The V end was cut by 6 bases, the J end by 2 bases, with 17 bases between. Germline V gene lookup returns CDR1 MNHNY and CDR2 SVGAGI (reference sequence). The CDR3 here is CASSRYGQSTYEQYF. As DNA, the CDR3 is TGTGCCAGCAGCAGATATGGACAGTCAACCTACGAGCAGTACTTC.